A selection of T cell receptor beta chains follows, all from one sample in a study of T cells in Graves' hyperthyroidism and ophthalmopathy. TCRdb re-called the multiplex PCR reads through MiXCR, storing one row per CDR3 protein. The sample has about 560,000 distinct CDR3 sequences, about a sixth seen once. The specimen sequenced was blood. The receptor set was obtained from a woman aged 18-35 years with Graves' hyperthyroidism. CDR3s include the opening cysteine and the closing phenylalanine or tryptophan. The D gene is left open where the match is weak. Not all rows give a size; the values are once, few, many and, for expanded clones, a class.

J	D	size	V	DNA	CDR3
TRBJ1-2	-	many	TRBV19	TGTGCCAGTAGACAGACTACTAACTATGGCTACACCTTC	CASRQTTNYGYTF
TRBJ2-7	TRBD2	-	TRBV29-1	TGCAGCGTCTCGGGGCTAGCGGGAGTCTTATACGAGCAGTACTTC	CSVSGLAGVLYEQYF
TRBJ1-1	-	many	TRBV6-1	TGTGCCAGCAGTGAAAGCTTCGGCCCACGCACTGAAGCTTTCTTT	CASSESFGPRTEAFF
TRBJ1-2	TRBD1	-	TRBV12-3/TRBV12-4	TGTGCCAGCAGTTACGGTTACAGGGGCCATGGCTACACCTTC	CASSYGYRGHGYTF
TRBJ1-4	-	few	TRBV6-1	TGTGCCAGCAGTGGACGGAACCGACAGAGACTGTTTTTT	CASSGRNRQRLFF
TRBJ2-1	TRBD2	few	TRBV6-2/TRBV6-3	TGTGCCAGCAGTAGGACGGGAGGGCCTTTTGAGCAGTTCTTC	CASSRTGGPFEQFF
TRBJ2-6	-	few	TRBV5-1	TGCGCCAGCAGCTACCCCCCAGGGACGGGGGCCAACGTCCTGACTTTC	CASSYPPGTGANVLTF
TRBJ1-4	-	many	TRBV7-2	TGTGCCAGCACCCACAGGGAGAGGGAAAAACTGTTTTTT	CASTHREREKLFF
TRBJ1-6	TRBD1	few	TRBV2	TGTGCCAGCAGGCCGGGACAGTTTTCTTCACCCCTCCACTTT	CASRPGQFSSPLHF
TRBJ1-2	-	many	TRBV7-3	TGTGCCAGCAGCTTAGACGCTGGGGATGGCTACACCTTC	CASSLDAGDGYTF
TRBJ2-3	-	-	TRBV24-1	TGTGCCACCGGGACCCCAGCCACAGATACGCAGTATTTT	CATGTPATDTQYF
TRBJ2-3	-	many	TRBV20-1	TGCAGTGCTTTAGCGGCCAATACGCAGTATTTT	CSALAANTQYF
TRBJ2-6	TRBD1	few	TRBV11-2	TGTGCCAGCAGCTTTGGGGACAGGGCCCGCTCTGGGGCCAACGTCCTGACTTTC	CASSFGDRARSGANVLTF
TRBJ2-1	-	-	TRBV10-1	TGCGCCAGCAGTGGTGGCCGAGGGGGCTCCTACAATGAGCAGTTCTTC	CASSGGRGGSYNEQFF
TRBJ2-7	-	many	TRBV20-1	TGCAGTGCTAGAGGAATTGACACGGTCTACGAGCAGTACTTC	CSARGIDTVYEQYF
TRBJ2-3	TRBD2	many	TRBV3-1	TGTGCCAGCAGCCGAGGACTAGCGGGGACCACAGATACGCAGTATTTT	CASSRGLAGTTDTQYF
TRBJ1-1	TRBD1	-	TRBV7-3	TGTGCCAGCAGCCTGACAGGGGGCGCGGGCACTGAAGCTTTCTTT	CASSLTGGAGTEAFF
TRBJ2-7	-	-	TRBV7-2	TGTGCCAGCAGCTCAAGCACCGGGACAACCTACGAGCAGTACTTC	CASSSSTGTTYEQYF
TRBJ2-7	-	many	TRBV4-1	TGCGCCAGCAGCCAAGGCCTGGCTGGTGAGCAGTACTTC	CASSQGLAGEQYF
TRBJ2-1	-	-	TRBV5-1	TGCGCCAGCAGCTTGGTCGGCGGTCTAAACTACAATGAGCAGTTCTTC	CASSLVGGLNYNEQFF
TRBJ2-3	TRBD2	-	TRBV5-4	TGTGCCAGCAGCTTGAAACTAGCGGCAGATACGCAGTATTTT	CASSLKLAADTQYF
TRBJ2-7	-	many	TRBV3-1	TGTGCCAGCAGCCTAGGGGGGGGCGGCTACGAGCAGTACTTC	CASSLGGGGYEQYF
TRBJ1-2	-	many	TRBV7-2	TGTGCCAGCAGCTGGTCGACAGGACCCTATGGCTACACCTTC	CASSWSTGPYGYTF
TRBJ2-3	TRBD2	many	TRBV7-2	TGTGCCAGCAGCTGGAGCGGGAAAAGCACAGATACGCAGTATTTT	CASSWSGKSTDTQYF
TRBJ2-3	-	many	TRBV2	TGTGCCAGCAGTCTAGACAGGATGGGGCTCGGTGATACGCAGTATTTT	CASSLDRMGLGDTQYF
TRBJ1-2	-	few	TRBV25-1	TGTGCCAGCAGTGAAGTTGGGGGCTCTGGCTACACCTTC	CASSEVGGSGYTF
TRBJ1-2	-	few	TRBV9	TGTGCCAGCAGCGCGGAGGGTGGCTATGGCTACACCTTC	CASSAEGGYGYTF
TRBJ1-4	-	many	TRBV28	TGTGCCAGCACCCTGACGGTGGCAGGGAATGAAAAACTGTTTTTT	CASTLTVAGNEKLFF
TRBJ2-1	-	many	TRBV20-1	TGCAGTGCTAGGTCCAGATTCTCCTACAATGAGCAGTTCTTC	CSARSRFSYNEQFF
TRBJ2-2	-	-	TRBV5-1	TGCGCCAGCAGCTTGGCACCTTTAGGCAGGGAAGGCACCGGGGAGCTGTTTTTT	CASSLAPLGREGTGELFF
TRBJ1-1	-	many	TRBV3-1	TGTGCCAGCAGCCAAGGTCCTAACACTGAAGCTTTCTTT	CASSQGPNTEAFF
TRBJ1-1	-	few	TRBV5-1	TGCGCCAGCAGCTTTGATCTCATCAGGGGCACTGAAGCTTTCTTT	CASSFDLIRGTEAFF
TRBJ1-4	-	few	TRBV6-1	TGTGCCAGCAGTTTTCAGGCTTTCCCTAATGAAAAACTGTTTTTT	CASSFQAFPNEKLFF
TRBJ2-5	-	few	TRBV5-1	TGCGCCAGCAGCTTCCAAGCGGCTCAAGAGACCCAGTACTTC	CASSFQAAQETQYF
TRBJ2-1	TRBD2	few	TRBV12-3/TRBV12-4	TGTGCCAGCAGTCCTAGCGGGGGGCTCCAGGGGGAGCAGTTCTTC	CASSPSGGLQGEQFF
TRBJ2-4	-	-	TRBV4-1	TGCGCCAGCAGCCAAGATTTGGGGACCAGAAACATTCAGTACTTC	CASSQDLGTRNIQYF
TRBJ1-2	-	few	TRBV9	TGTGCCAGCAGCGTAGGACCAGGGGACTATGGCTACACCTTC	CASSVGPGDYGYTF
TRBJ1-2	-	-	TRBV19	TGTGCCAGTAGTATAGTCGGAGGAGGGAGAACGTCGAGGGGCGGCTACACCTTC	CASSIVGGGRTSRGGYTF
TRBJ2-7	TRBD2	-	TRBV5-1	TGCGCCAGCAGCCCCCAACTAGCGGGAGGTTCCTACGAGCAGTACTTC	CASSPQLAGGSYEQYF
TRBJ2-2	-	few	TRBV19	TGTGCCAGTAGTTACTACCGGGACACCAACACCGGGGAGCTGTTTTTT	CASSYYRDTNTGELFF
TRBJ2-1	-	many	TRBV2	TGTGCCAGCCGGACCTTAGCGAATGAGCAGTTCTTC	CASRTLANEQFF
TRBJ2-1	TRBD2	few	TRBV5-5	TGTGCCAGCAGCTCCTCGGGACTAGCGGGAGGTCTCAATGAGCAGTTCTTC	CASSSSGLAGGLNEQFF
TRBJ1-1	TRBD1	-	TRBV6-1	TGTGCCAGCAGGAAGACAGGGTATTTGAACACTGAAGCTTTCTTT	CASRKTGYLNTEAFF
TRBJ2-3	TRBD2	few	TRBV12-3/TRBV12-4	TGTGCCAGCATGGGGGGGGGTGGGACAGATACGCAGTATTTT	CASMGGGGTDTQYF
TRBJ2-7	-	many	TRBV6-2/TRBV6-3	TGTGCCAGCAGTTTGAGGGGGGGCGTTTACGAGCAGTACTTC	CASSLRGGVYEQYF